This T cell receptor (beta chain) appears in the sequencing data of a study of blood T cell repertoires in COVID-19. Clones were read by immunoSEQ multiplex PCR, and TCRdb kept only the in-frame ones, dropping some. The sample lists roughly 300,000 clones; 85% were seen once. CDR1 and CDR2 (germline): GTSNPN, SVGIG (reference sequence). With V trimmed by 4 bases and J by 8 bases, 7 bases remained unmatched. The CDR3 loop spans 12 amino acids. Sequencing was carried out using PBMCs or T cells enriched from blood (not recorded which). The sequence came from a woman in her forties or fifties who had recovered from COVID-19. J is TRBJ2-5 and V is TRBV30, with TRBD2 matching 7 bases. This chain's CDR3 is CAWITSAGTQYF. The CDR3 DNA reads TGTGCCTGGATTACTAGCGCGGGAACCCAGTACTTC.